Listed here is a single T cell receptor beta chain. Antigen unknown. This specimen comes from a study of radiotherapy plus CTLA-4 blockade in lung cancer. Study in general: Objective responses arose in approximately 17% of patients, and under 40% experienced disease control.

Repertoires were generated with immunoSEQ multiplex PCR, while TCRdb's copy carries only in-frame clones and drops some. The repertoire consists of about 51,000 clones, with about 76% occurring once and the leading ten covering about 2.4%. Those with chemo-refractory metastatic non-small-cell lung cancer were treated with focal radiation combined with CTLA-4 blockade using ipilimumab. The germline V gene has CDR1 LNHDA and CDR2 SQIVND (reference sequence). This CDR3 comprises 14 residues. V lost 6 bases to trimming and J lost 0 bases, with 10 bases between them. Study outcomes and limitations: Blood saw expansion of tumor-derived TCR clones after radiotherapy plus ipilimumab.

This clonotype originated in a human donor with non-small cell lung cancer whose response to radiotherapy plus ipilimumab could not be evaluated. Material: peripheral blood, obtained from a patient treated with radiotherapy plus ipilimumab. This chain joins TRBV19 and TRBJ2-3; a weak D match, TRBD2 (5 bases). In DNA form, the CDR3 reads TGTGCCAGTAGGAGGGATGCTAGCACAGATACGCAGTATTTT. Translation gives CASRRDASTDTQYF.